The 13 T cell receptor beta chains given below trace back to one sample, sequenced in a study of blood T cell repertoires in COVID-19. Sequencing used immunoSEQ multiplex PCR; TCRdb keeps in-frame clones, though not all of them. This repertoire shows around 150,000 clones, approximately 80% found once; its top ten account for approximately 9.5%. Source material: peripheral blood. Receptors originate from a woman at least 80 years old in a cohort sampled during active or convalescent COVID-19.

This clone showed up just a few times. The gene calls are TRBV5-3 and TRBJ2-7; D is possibly TRBD1 (5 bases). TRBV5-3 is filed as an ORF, its function uncertain. The CDR3 contains 14 residues. With 1 base removed from V and 6 bases from J, the gap between germline ends came to 14 bases. The CDR3 region is CARSLKGVGLEQYV. CDR3 DNA sequence: TGTGCCAGAAGCTTGAAGGGCGTGGGGCTCGAGCAGTACGTC.

V is TRBV4-2 and J is TRBJ2-3; D not certain. Trimming pared 4 bases from V and 0 bases from J, leaving 5 bases between. Germline lookup yields CDR1 LGHNA and CDR2 YNFKEQ. This CDR3 contains 13 residues. The CDR3 nucleotides are TGTGCCAGCAGCCTGACTAGCACAGATACGCAGTATTTT. Translating it yields CASSLTSTDTQYF.

This chain links TRBV27 with TRBJ1-1; possibly TRBD1 for D (6 bases). This CDR3 region has 15 residues. Germline values: CDR1 MNHEY, CDR2 SMNVEV (reference sequence). Trimming left V 4 bases short and J 0 bases short, with 12 bases between. The CDR3 loop reads CASSSNRDLNTEAFF. The CDR3 coding sequence is TGTGCCAGCAGTTCCAACAGGGATCTGAACACTGAAGCTTTCTTT.

This clone has just one count. The genes are TRBV11-2 and TRBJ2-5, with 8 bases matching TRBD2. The trim removed 6 bases at V and 3 bases at J, leaving 6 bases unmatched. The CDR3 covers 14 residues. CDR1 and CDR2 (germline): SGHAT, FQNNGV. The CDR3 spells CASRERGRKETQYF. As DNA, the CDR3 is TGTGCCAGCAGAGAGCGGGGGAGAAAAGAGACCCAGTACTTC.

The chain employs TRBV5-1 and TRBJ2-6; TRBD2 is a possible D gene (5 bases). With 0 bases removed from V and 9 bases from J, the gap between germline ends came to 10 bases. The CDR3 runs 14 residues. Germline V lookup: CDR1 SGHRS, CDR2 YFSETQ. CDR3 nucleotides: TGCGCCAGCAGCTTGGCCTTCAGCGGCAACGTCCTGACTTTC. Translation: CASSLAFSGNVLTF.

The chain uses TRBV5-6 and TRBJ1-2, with D uncertain. V dropped 1 base and J dropped 4 bases, with 5 bases sitting between them. The germline V gene has CDR1 SGHDT and CDR2 YYEEEE. The CDR3 is made up of 12 amino acids. CDR3 protein: CASSLQAYGYTF. The CDR3 bases are TGTGCCAGCAGCTTGCAAGCCTATGGCTACACCTTC.

This rearrangement joins TRBV11-2 to TRBJ1-2; no definite D call. This CDR3 comprises 15 residues. Germline CDR1 and CDR2: SGHAT and FQNNGV. V lost 2 bases and J 6 bases, leaving 16 bases between the germline ends. CDR3 amino acids: CASSLYGRERHGYTF. The CDR3 DNA sequence: TGTGCCAGCAGCTTATATGGGAGGGAAAGGCATGGCTACACCTTC.

The J gene is TRBJ1-1, the V gene TRBV3-1 (or the pseudogene TRBV3-2), with D maybe TRBD1 (5 bases). Germline V gene lookup returns CDR1 LGHDT and CDR2 YNNKEL (reference sequence). This CDR3 is built from 13 residues. Between the trimmed V and J ends, which lost 4 bases and 3 bases, there was a span of 9 bases. The CDR3 here is CASSRNRYTEAFF. In DNA form, the CDR3 reads TGTGCCAGCAGCCGTAACAGGTACACTGAAGCTTTCTTT.

This sequence joins TRBV3-1 (or the pseudogene TRBV3-2) and TRBJ1-1; TRBD1 is a possible D gene (5 bases). The CDR3 has 13 amino acids. Germline V lookup: CDR1 LGHDT, CDR2 YNNKEL (reference sequence). Trimming left V 5 bases short and J 5 bases short, with 12 bases between. The CDR3 loop reads CASSFQGNTEAFF. In DNA form, the CDR3 reads TGTGCCAGCAGCTTTCAGGGAAATACTGAAGCTTTCTTT.

Points on this clone: Other DNA sequences from this sample encode an identical CDR3 as well. CDR3 in amino acids: CASSLGDRATGELFF. CDR3 nucleotide sequence: TGCGCCAGCAGCTTGGGGGACAGGGCCACCGGGGAGCTGTTTTTT. This rearrangement joins TRBV5-1 to TRBJ2-2, with 9 nucleotides matching TRBD1. The CDR3 runs to 15 residues. In germline, CDR1 is SGHRS, CDR2 YFSETQ. V gave up 0 bases and J gave up 4 bases; unmatched junction bases: 1. Drawing the rest from reference TRBV5-1 and TRBJ2-2, the complete variable domain is KAGVTQTPRYLIKTRGQQVTLSCSPISGHRSVSWYQQTPGQGLQFLFEYFSETQRNKGNFPGRFSGRQFSNSRSEMNVSTLELGDSALYLCASSLGDRATGELFFGEGSRLTVL.

The CDR3 spells CASRSGHDNSPLHF. The CDR3 nucleotides read TGTGCCAGCAGATCGGGACACGATAATTCACCCCTCCACTTT. The rearrangement joins TRBV6-6 to TRBJ1-6; D possibly corresponds to TRBD1 (6 bases). V lost 6 bases and J 5 bases, leaving 11 bases between the germline ends. The CDR3 spans 14 residues. Germline V gives CDR1 MNHNY, CDR2 SVGAGI (reference sequence).

The V and J genes are TRBV2 and TRBJ2-3, with D possibly matching TRBD1 (5 bases). This CDR3 has 14 amino acids. Germline-derived CDR1 and CDR2 are SNHLY and FYNNEI. V was pared by 1 base and J by 7 bases, with 12 bases between. The CDR3 DNA sequence: TGTGCCAGCAGTGAAGACTGGGGCACGAATACGCAGTATTTT. Translation gives CASSEDWGTNTQYF.

The V gene is TRBV24-1, the J gene TRBJ2-5; the match to TRBD2 covers 10 bases. The CDR3 runs 16 residues. Germline CDR1 is KGHDR and CDR2 is SFDVKD. V dropped 3 bases and J dropped 1; count of bases not matched to a gene: 4. In nucleotides, the CDR3 is TGTGCCACCAGTGATCGGACTAGCGGCATCCAAGAGACCCAGTACTTC. Translating it yields CATSDRTSGIQETQYF.